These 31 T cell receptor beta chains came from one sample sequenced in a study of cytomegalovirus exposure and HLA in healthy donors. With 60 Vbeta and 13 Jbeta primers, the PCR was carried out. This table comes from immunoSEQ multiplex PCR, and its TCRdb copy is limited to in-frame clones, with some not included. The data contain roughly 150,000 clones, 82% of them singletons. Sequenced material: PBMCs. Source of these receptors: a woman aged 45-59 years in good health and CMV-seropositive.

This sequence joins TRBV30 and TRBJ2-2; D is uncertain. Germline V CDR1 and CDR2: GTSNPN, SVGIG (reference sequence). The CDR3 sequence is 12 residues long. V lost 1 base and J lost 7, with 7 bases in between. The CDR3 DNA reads TGTGCCTGGAGTGGTCCTATCGGGGAGCTGTTTTTT. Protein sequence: CAWSGPIGELFF.

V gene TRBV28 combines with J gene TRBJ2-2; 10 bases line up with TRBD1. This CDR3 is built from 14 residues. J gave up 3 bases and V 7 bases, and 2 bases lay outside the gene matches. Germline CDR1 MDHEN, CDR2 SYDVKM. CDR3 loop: CASKTGGYTGELFF. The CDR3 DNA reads TGTGCCAGCAAGACAGGGGGCTACACCGGGGAGCTGTTTTTT. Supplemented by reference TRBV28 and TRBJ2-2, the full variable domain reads DVKVTQSSRYLVKRTGEKVFLECVQDMDHENMFWYRQDPGLGLRLIYFSYDVKMKEKGDIPEGYSVSREKKERFSLILESASTNQTSMYLCASKTGGYTGELFFGEGSRLTVL.

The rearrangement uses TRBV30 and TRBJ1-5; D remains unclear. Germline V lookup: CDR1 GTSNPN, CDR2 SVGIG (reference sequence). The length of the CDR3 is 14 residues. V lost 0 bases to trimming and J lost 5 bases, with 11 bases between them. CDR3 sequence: CAWSVTGRDQPQHF. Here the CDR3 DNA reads TGTGCCTGGAGTGTAACGGGGAGGGATCAGCCCCAGCATTTT.

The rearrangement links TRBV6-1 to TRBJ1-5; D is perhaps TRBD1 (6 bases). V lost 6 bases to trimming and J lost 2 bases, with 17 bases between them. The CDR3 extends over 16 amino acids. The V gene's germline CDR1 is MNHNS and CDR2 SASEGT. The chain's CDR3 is CASSERPNRGNQPQHF. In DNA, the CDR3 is TGTGCCAGCAGCGAACGACCCAACAGGGGCAATCAGCCCCAGCATTTT.

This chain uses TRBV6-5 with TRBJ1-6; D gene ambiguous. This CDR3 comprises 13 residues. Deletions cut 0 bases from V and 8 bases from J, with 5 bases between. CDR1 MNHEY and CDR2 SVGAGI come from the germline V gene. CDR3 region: CASSYSGDSPLHF. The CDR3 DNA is TGTGCCAGCAGTTACTCTGGAGATTCACCCCTCCACTTT.

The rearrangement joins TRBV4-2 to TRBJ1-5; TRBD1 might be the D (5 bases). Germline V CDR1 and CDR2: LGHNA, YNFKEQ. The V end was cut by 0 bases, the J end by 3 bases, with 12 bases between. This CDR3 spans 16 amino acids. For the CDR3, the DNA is TGTGCCAGCAGCCAAGAAGTATGGGGGGACAATCAGCCCCAGCATTTT. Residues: CASSQEVWGDNQPQHF.

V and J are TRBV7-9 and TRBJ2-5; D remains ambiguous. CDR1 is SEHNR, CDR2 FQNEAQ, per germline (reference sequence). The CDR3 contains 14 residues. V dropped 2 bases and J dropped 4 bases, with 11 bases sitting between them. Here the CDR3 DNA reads TGTGCCAGCAGCTTACTCAGTGAGGCAGAGACCCAGTACTTC. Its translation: CASSLLSEAETQYF.

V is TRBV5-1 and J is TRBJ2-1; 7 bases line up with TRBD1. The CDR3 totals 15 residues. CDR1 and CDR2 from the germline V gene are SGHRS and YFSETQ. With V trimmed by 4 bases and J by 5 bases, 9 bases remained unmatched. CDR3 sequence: CASSLTGQANNEQFF. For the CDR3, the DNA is TGCGCCAGCAGCCTCACTGGACAGGCCAACAATGAGCAGTTCTTC.

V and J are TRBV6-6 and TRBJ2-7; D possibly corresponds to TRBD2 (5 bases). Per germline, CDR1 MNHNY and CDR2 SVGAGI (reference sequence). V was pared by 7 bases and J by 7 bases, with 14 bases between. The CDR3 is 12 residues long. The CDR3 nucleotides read TGTGCCAGCACCGAGCACTCGGGGGAGCAGTACTTC. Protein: CASTEHSGEQYF.

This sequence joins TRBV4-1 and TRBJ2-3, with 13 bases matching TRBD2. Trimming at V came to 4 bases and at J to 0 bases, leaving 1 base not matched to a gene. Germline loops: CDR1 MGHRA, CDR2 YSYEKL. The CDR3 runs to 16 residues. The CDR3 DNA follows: TGCGCCAGCAGCCGACTAGCGGGGGGAAGCACAGATACGCAGTATTTT. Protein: CASSRLAGGSTDTQYF.

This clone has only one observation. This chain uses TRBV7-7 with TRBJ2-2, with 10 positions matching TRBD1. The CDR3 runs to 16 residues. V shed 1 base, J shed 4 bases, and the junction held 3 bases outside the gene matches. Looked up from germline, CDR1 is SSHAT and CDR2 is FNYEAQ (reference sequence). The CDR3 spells CASSLEGQGSTGELFF. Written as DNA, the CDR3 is TGTGCCAGCAGCTTAGAGGGACAGGGGTCCACCGGGGAGCTGTTTTTT.

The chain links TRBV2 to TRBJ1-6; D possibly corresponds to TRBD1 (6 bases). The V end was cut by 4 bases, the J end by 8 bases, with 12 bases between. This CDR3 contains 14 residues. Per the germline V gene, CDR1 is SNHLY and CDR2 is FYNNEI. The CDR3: CASSVASGDSPLHF. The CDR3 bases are TGTGCCAGCAGTGTAGCTTCAGGGGATTCACCCCTCCACTTT.

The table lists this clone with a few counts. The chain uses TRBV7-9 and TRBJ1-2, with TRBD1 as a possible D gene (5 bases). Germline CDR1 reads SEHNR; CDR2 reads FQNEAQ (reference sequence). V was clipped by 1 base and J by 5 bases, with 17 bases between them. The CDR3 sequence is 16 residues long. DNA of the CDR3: TGTGCCAGCAGCTTAGTTCAGGGAACTCGGGGGTATGGCTACACCTTC. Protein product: CASSLVQGTRGYGYTF.

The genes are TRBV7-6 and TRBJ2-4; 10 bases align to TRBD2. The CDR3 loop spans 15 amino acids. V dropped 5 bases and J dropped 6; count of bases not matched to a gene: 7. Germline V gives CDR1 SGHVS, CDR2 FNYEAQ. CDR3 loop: CASSRQAGGRNIQYF. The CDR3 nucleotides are TGTGCCAGCAGCCGCCAAGCGGGGGGGCGAAACATTCAGTACTTC.

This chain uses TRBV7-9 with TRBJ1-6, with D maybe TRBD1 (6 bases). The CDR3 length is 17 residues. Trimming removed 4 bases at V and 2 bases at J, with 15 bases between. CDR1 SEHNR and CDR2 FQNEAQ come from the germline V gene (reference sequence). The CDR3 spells CASSSSGASAYNSPLHF. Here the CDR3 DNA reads TGTGCCAGCAGCTCTTCAGGGGCCAGCGCCTATAATTCACCCCTCCACTTT.

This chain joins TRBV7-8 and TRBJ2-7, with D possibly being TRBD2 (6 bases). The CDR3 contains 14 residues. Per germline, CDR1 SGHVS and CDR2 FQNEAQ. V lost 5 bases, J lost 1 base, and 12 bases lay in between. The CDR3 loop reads CASSRARESYEQYF. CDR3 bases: TGTGCCAGCAGCCGTGCCCGGGAGTCCTACGAGCAGTACTTC.

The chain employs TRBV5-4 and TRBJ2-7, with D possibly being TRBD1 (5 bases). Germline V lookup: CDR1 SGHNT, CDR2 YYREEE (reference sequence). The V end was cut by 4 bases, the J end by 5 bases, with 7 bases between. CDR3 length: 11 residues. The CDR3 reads CASSLTDEQYF. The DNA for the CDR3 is TGTGCCAGCAGCCTGACAGACGAGCAGTACTTC.

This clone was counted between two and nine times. The CDR3 is CASSLEAAGGAGELFF. The CDR3 bases are TGTGCCAGCAGCTTAGAAGCGGCCGGGGGGGCCGGGGAGCTGTTTTTT. The genes are TRBV7-2 and TRBJ2-2, with TRBD2 matching over 8 bases. V shed 1 base, J shed 6 bases, and the junction held 7 bases outside the gene matches. Germline-derived CDR1 and CDR2 are SGHTA and FQGNSA. The length of the CDR3 is 16 residues. Combining the CDR3 with reference TRBV7-2 and TRBJ2-2 gives the whole variable domain GAGVSQSPSNKVTEKGKDVELRCDPISGHTALYWYRQSLGQGLEFLIYFQGNSAPDKSGLPSDRFSAERTGGSVSTLTIQRTQQEDSAVYLCASSLEAAGGAGELFFGEGSRLTVL.

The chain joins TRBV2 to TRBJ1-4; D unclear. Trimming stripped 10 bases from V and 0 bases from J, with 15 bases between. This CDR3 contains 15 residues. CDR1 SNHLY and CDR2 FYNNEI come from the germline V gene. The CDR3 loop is CATSRLSATNEKLFF. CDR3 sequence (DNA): TGTGCCACCTCAAGATTGAGTGCAACTAATGAAAAACTGTTTTTT. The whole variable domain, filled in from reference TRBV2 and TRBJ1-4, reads EPEVTQTPSHQVTQMGQEVILRCVPISNHLYFYWYRQILGQKVEFLVSFYNNEISEKSEIFDDQFSVERPDGSNFTLKIRSTKLEDSAMYFCATSRLSATNEKLFFGSGTQLSVL.

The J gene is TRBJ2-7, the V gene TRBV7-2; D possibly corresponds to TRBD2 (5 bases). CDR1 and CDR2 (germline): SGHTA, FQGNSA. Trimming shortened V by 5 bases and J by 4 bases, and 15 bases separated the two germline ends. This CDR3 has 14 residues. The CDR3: CASSELKRIYEQYF. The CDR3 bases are TGTGCCAGCAGCGAATTAAAGCGGATTTACGAGCAGTACTTC.

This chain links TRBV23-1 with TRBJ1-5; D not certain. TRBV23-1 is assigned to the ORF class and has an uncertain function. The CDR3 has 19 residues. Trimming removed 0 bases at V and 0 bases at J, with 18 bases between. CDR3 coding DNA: TGCGCCAGCAGTCAATCGTCCATCTCTAGGCCGAATAGCAATCAGCCCCAGCATTTT. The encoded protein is CASSQSSISRPNSNQPQHF.

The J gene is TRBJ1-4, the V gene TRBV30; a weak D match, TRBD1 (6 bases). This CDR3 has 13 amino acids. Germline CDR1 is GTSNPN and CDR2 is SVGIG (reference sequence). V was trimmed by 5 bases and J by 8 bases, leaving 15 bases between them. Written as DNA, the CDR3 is TGTGCCTGGGGGCACAGGGTGAGGGAAAAACTGTTTTTT. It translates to CAWGHRVREKLFF.

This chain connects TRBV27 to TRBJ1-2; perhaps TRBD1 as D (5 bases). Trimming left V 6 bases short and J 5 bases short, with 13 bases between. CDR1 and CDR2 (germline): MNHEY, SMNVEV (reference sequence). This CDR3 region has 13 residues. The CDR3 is CASSPTQGYGYTF. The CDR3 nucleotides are TGTGCCAGCAGCCCAACTCAGGGTTATGGCTACACCTTC.

The CDR3: CAWDSSGGEDTQYF. CDR3 coding DNA: TGTGCCTGGGATAGTAGCGGGGGGGAAGATACGCAGTATTTT. The chain combines TRBV30 with TRBJ2-3, with TRBD2 matching 11 bases. CDR1 is GTSNPN and CDR2 is SVGIG in the germline V gene (reference sequence). The CDR3 runs 14 residues. V gave up 5 bases and J gave up 5 bases; unmatched junction bases: 6.

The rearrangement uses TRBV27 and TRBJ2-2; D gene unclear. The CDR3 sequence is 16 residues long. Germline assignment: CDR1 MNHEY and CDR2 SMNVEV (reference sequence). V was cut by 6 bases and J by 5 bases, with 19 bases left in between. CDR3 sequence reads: CASSSFTGQITGELFF. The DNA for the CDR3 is TGTGCCAGCAGCTCCTTTACGGGTCAAATTACCGGGGAGCTGTTTTTT.

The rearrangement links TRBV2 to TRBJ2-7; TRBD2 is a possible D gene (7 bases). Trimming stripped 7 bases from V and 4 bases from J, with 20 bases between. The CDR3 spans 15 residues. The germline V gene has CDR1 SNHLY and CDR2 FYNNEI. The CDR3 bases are TGTGCCAGCATATGGGGGGGGGCCTCCCGATACGAGCAGTACTTC. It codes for CASIWGGASRYEQYF.

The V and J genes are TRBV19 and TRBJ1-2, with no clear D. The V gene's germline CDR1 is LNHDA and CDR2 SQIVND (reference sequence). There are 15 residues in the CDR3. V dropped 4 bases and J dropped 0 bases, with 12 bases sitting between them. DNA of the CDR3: TGTGCCAGTAGTACCCCCGACATATCTAACTATGGCTACACCTTC. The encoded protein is CASSTPDISNYGYTF.

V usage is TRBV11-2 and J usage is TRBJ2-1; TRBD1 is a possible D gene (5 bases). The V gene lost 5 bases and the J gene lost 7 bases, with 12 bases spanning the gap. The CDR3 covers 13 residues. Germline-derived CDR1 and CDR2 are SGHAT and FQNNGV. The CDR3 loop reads CASSPSTVNEQFF. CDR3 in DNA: TGTGCCAGCAGCCCATCGACAGTTAATGAGCAGTTCTTC.

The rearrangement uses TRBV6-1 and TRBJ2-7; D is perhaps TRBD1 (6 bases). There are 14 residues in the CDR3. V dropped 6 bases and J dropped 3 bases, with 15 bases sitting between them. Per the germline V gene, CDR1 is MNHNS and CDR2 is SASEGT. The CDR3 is CASSPSMTGYEQYF. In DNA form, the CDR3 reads TGTGCCAGCAGCCCATCGATGACAGGCTACGAGCAGTACTTC.

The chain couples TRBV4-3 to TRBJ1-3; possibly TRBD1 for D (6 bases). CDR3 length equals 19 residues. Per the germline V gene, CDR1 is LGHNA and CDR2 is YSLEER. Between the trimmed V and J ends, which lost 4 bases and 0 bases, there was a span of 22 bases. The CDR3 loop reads CASSPEGGGLSSSGNTIYF. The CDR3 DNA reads TGCGCCAGCAGCCCGGAAGGTGGGGGCCTTTCATCCTCTGGAAACACCATATATTTT.

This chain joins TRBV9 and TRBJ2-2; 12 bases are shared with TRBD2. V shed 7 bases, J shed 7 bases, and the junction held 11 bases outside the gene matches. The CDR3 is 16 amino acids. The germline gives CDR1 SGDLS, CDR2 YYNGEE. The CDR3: CASGETSGGDNGELFF. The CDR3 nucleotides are TGTGCCAGCGGGGAGACTAGCGGGGGCGACAACGGGGAGCTGTTTTTT.